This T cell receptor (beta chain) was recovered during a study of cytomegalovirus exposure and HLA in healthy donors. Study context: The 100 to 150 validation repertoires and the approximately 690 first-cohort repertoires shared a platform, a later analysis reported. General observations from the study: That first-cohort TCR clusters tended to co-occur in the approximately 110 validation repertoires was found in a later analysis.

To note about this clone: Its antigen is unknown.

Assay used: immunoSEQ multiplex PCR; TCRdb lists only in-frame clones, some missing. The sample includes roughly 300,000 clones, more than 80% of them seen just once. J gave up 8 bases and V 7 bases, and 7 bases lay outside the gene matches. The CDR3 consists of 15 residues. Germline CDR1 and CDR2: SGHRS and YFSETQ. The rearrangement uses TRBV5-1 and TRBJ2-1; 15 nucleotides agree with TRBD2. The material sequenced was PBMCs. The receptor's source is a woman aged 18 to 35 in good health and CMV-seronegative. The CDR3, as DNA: TGCGCCAGCCGCGGACTAGCGGGAGGGGGCGATGAGCAGTTCTTC. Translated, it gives CASRGLAGGGDEQFF.